The 16 T cell receptor beta chains in this list originate from one sample, sequenced in a study of shared clonotypes between healthy human individuals (dated by TCRdb to the early 2020s). The method was the immunoSEQ multiplex PCR assay. Imported from immuneACCESS, the table was reduced by TCRdb to in-frame sequences with V and J called. These copies leave out some clones; in studies compared against another copy, an unresolved V gene accounts for under half, and the cause of the remainder is not known. This sample gives some 2.4 million clones in total; roughly 93% of them show up just once. The ten largest clonotypes hold approximately 0.37% of the sample. Sequencing input: naive CD4+ T cells from PBMCs. Taken with the paper, the label for cell subset or site translates to: CD45RA+ positively selected. The origin of the receptors is a man aged 18 to 29 in good health. Some clones in this sample may be carry-over from other donors' samples.

The chain is built from TRBV5-4 and TRBJ2-6, with TRBD1 matching 8 bases. The V segment lost 0 bases and the J segment 0 bases; nucleotides outside the gene matches: 8. CDR3 length: 19 residues. CDR1 and CDR2 from the germline V gene are SGHNT and YYREEE (reference sequence). CDR3 DNA: TGTGCCAGCAGCTTGGTGGGTCAGGGGGCACTCTCTGGGGCCAACGTCCTGACTTTC. This gives the protein CASSLVGQGALSGANVLTF.

For this clone: The same CDR3 is also encoded by other DNA sequences in this sample. This chain uses TRBV18 with TRBJ2-1; 11 bases are shared with TRBD2. Germline V CDR1 and CDR2: KGHSH, LQKENI. The CDR3 spans 16 residues. With V trimmed by 3 bases and J by 0 bases, 1 base remained unmatched. CDR3 sequence: CASSPGTSGSYNEQFF. CDR3 in DNA: TGTGCCAGCTCACCCGGGACTAGCGGCTCCTACAATGAGCAGTTCTTC.

The chain employs TRBV10-3 and TRBJ2-7; TRBD2 matches at 7 bases. V shed 3 bases, J shed 3 bases, and the junction held 5 bases outside the gene matches. CDR1 is ENHRY and CDR2 is SYGVKD in the germline V gene. This CDR3 has 14 residues. DNA for the CDR3: TGTGCCATCAGTGATGGGGCTAGCGGCTACGAGCAGTACTTC. Its translation: CAISDGASGYEQYF.

Comment on this clone: In the same sample, other DNA sequences code for this CDR3. The chain recombines TRBV18 with TRBJ1-1, with 7 bases aligning to TRBD1. Germline lookup yields CDR1 KGHSH and CDR2 LQKENI. The V segment lost 3 bases and the J segment 2 bases; nucleotides outside the gene matches: 3. The length of the CDR3 is 14 residues. The CDR3 loop is CASSPTGVNTEAFF. CDR3 DNA: TGTGCCAGCTCACCTACAGGGGTAAACACTGAAGCTTTCTTT.

The chain is built from TRBV19 and TRBJ1-5; D is perhaps TRBD1 (5 bases). V was trimmed by 7 bases and J by 4 bases, leaving 17 bases between them. Germline lookup yields CDR1 LNHDA and CDR2 SQIVND (reference sequence). CDR3 length equals 15 residues. The CDR3 coding sequence is TGTGCCAGTACCCCGGGGGTTAACCGTAATCAGCCCCAGCATTTT. Its translation is CASTPGVNRNQPQHF.

The chain links TRBV7-9 to TRBJ1-1, with TRBD1 identical over 7 bases. Germline assignment: CDR1 SEHNR and CDR2 FQNEAQ (reference sequence). The CDR3 consists of 17 residues. The ends lost 3 bases at V and 1 base at J; junction bases unmatched: 11. Here the CDR3 DNA reads TGTGCCAGCAGCTTCTTAGGGGGCGGAGGGGCGAACACTGAAGCTTTCTTT. Translation: CASSFLGGGGANTEAFF.

The J gene is TRBJ1-5, the V gene TRBV28; maybe TRBD1 (5 bases). The CDR3 loop spans 14 amino acids. Trimming removed 3 bases at V and 7 bases at J, with 13 bases between. From germline, CDR1 is MDHEN and CDR2 SYDVKM. For the CDR3, the DNA is TGTGCCAGCAGTTTTGCGGAGGGGTACCAGCCCCAGCATTTT. Protein product: CASSFAEGYQPQHF. Complete variable domain (other parts from reference TRBV28 and TRBJ1-5): DVKVTQSSRYLVKRTGEKVFLECVQDMDHENMFWYRQDPGLGLRLIYFSYDVKMKEKGDIPEGYSVSREKKERFSLILESASTNQTSMYLCASSFAEGYQPQHFGDGTRLSIL.

The genes are TRBV5-1 and TRBJ1-1, with 9 positions matching TRBD1. Germline trimming cut 0 bases from V and 10 bases from J; bases unmatched to any gene: 4. CDR1 SGHRS and CDR2 YFSETQ come from the germline V gene. CDR3 size: 13 residues. As DNA, the CDR3 is TGCGCCAGCAGCTTGGACAGGGGGCTGGTAGCTTTCTTT. It codes for CASSLDRGLVAFF.

This chain uses TRBV28 with TRBJ1-2; D possibly corresponds to TRBD1 (5 bases). V lost 5 bases, J lost 7 bases, and 17 bases lay in between. The CDR3 extends over 14 amino acids. The germline V gene encodes CDR1 MDHEN and CDR2 SYDVKM. CDR3 DNA sequence: TGTGCCAGCAGTCCAATCCAGGGAAGGGGTGGCTACACCTTC. It yields the protein CASSPIQGRGGYTF.

The V call is TRBV7-2, the J call TRBJ1-2; the D is unclear. In germline, CDR1 is SGHTA, CDR2 FQGNSA. Trimming left V 5 bases short and J 2 bases short, with 9 bases between. This CDR3 contains 13 residues. CDR3: CASSPSPNYGYTF. In nucleotides, the CDR3 is TGTGCCAGCAGCCCCTCCCCCAACTATGGCTACACCTTC.

This chain connects TRBV2 to TRBJ2-4; the D is unclear. The V gene lost 8 bases and the J gene lost 8 bases, with 16 bases spanning the gap. This CDR3 is 13 amino acids long. Per the germline V gene, CDR1 is SNHLY and CDR2 is FYNNEI. Here the CDR3 reads CASVGISRDIQYF. For the CDR3, the DNA is TGTGCCAGCGTGGGGATTAGTAGGGACATTCAGTACTTC.

The chain joins TRBV6-5 to TRBJ2-7; 10 bases agree with TRBD1. Germline CDR1 and CDR2: MNHEY and SVGAGI. The ends lost 0 bases at V and 4 bases at J; junction bases unmatched: 6. This CDR3 has 16 residues. DNA of the CDR3: TGTGCCAGCAGTTACTCGATGCGACAGGGGGCTTACGAGCAGTACTTC. Its protein product is CASSYSMRQGAYEQYF.

This clone was observed once. The chain recombines TRBV15 with TRBJ1-5; D not resolved. V was trimmed by 6 bases and J by 7 bases, leaving 16 bases between them. CDR1 is LNHNV and CDR2 is YYDKDF in the germline V gene (reference sequence). The CDR3 is 14 amino acids. CDR3 in amino acids: CATSQERGVQPQHF. CDR3 DNA: TGTGCCACCAGTCAGGAACGTGGGGTCCAGCCCCAGCATTTT.

This rearrangement joins TRBV5-1 to TRBJ2-7; TRBD1 might be the D (6 bases). Per the germline V gene, CDR1 is SGHRS and CDR2 is YFSETQ. The CDR3 contains 16 residues. Trimming cost V 4 bases and J 1 base, with 18 bases left between them. The CDR3 here is CASSPSGQSTSYEQYF. For the CDR3, the DNA is TGCGCCAGCAGCCCATCTGGACAGTCCACATCCTACGAGCAGTACTTC. The variable domain in full, completed from reference TRBV5-1 and TRBJ2-7, reads KAGVTQTPRYLIKTRGQQVTLSCSPISGHRSVSWYQQTPGQGLQFLFEYFSETQRNKGNFPGRFSGRQFSNSRSEMNVSTLELGDSALYLCASSPSGQSTSYEQYFGPGTRLTVT.

Concerning this clone: At one end, the junction sequence differs from germline, possibly due to a read error. The chain links TRBV27 to TRBJ2-7; 13 positions agree with TRBD2. The CDR3 totals 14 residues. Germline values: CDR1 MNHEY, CDR2 SMNVEV (reference sequence). CDR3 region: CASGTSGRAYKQYF. The CDR3 nucleotides read TGTGCCAGCGGAACTAGCGGGAGGGCCTACAAGCAGTACTTC.

This chain links TRBV4-2 with TRBJ2-7, with D uncertain. The V end was cut by 0 bases, the J end by 4 bases, with 4 bases between. The germline V gene encodes CDR1 LGHNA and CDR2 YNFKEQ. This CDR3 is built from 12 residues. CDR3: CASSQEAYEQYF. DNA for the CDR3: TGTGCCAGCAGCCAAGAAGCGTACGAGCAGTACTTC.